Below, 30 T cell receptor beta chains from the same sample are listed, as sequenced in a study of identical twins. TCRdb passed the 5' RACE reads through MiXCR, listing each CDR3 protein once. Of 1.5 million to 2 million distinct CDR3 sequences listed, roughly a third were seen once; the top ten hold around 0.3%. Source material: cord blood. The source is a newborn girl in good health.

The rearrangement joins TRBV4-2 to TRBJ2-3; D may match TRBD1 or TRBD2 (5 bases each). The germline CDR1 and CDR2 sequences are LGHNA and YNFKEQ. Trimming removed 0 bases from V and 5 bases from J, with 21 bases in between. There are 18 residues in the CDR3. The CDR3 DNA reads TGTGCCAGCAGCCAAGACCCCTTTGGTCCGGGGCTCATAGATACGCAGTATTTT. It specifies CASSQDPFGPGLIDTQYF.

The chain is built from TRBV20-1 and TRBJ2-7, with D perhaps matching TRBD2 (6 bases). CDR3 size: 14 residues. Trimming shortened V by 2 bases and J by 6 bases, and 17 bases separated the two germline ends. Per germline, CDR1 DFQATT and CDR2 SNEGSKA (reference sequence). In DNA, the CDR3 is TGCAGTGCTAGAAGGGCTAGCGAATACCCCGAGCAGTACTTC. It encodes CSARRASEYPEQYF.

The chain couples TRBV4-2 to TRBJ1-4; TRBD1 is a possible D gene (6 bases). Germline V lookup: CDR1 LGHNA, CDR2 YNFKEQ. V lost 0 bases and J 7 bases, leaving 12 bases between the germline ends. The CDR3 covers 15 residues. The CDR3 sequence: CASSQDSRGGEKLFF. The CDR3 DNA follows: TGTGCCAGCAGCCAAGATTCCAGGGGTGGTGAAAAACTGTTTTTT.

The CDR3 protein is CSAHTGKHHGYTF. The CDR3 bases are TGCAGTGCCCATACAGGGAAACACCATGGCTACACCTTC. The chain joins TRBV20-1 to TRBJ1-2, with D perhaps matching TRBD1 (6 bases). Germline CDR1 is DFQATT and CDR2 is SNEGSKA (reference sequence). The CDR3 has 13 amino acids. V was cut by 6 bases and J by 6 bases, with 17 bases left in between.

The chain is built from TRBV3-1 and TRBJ2-7, with 9 positions matching TRBD1. After removal of 11 bases from V and 2 bases from J, the junction contained 10 bases not matched to a gene. Looked up from germline, CDR1 is LGHDT and CDR2 is YNNKEL (reference sequence). The CDR3 sequence is 14 residues long. This chain's CDR3 is CAGRIRQGAYEQYF. CDR3 sequence (DNA): TGTGCCGGCCGAATTAGACAGGGGGCCTACGAGCAGTACTTC.

This clonotype was seen a single time. The chain carries TRBV20-1 and TRBJ2-1; TRBD1 aligns across 8 bases. The J call may be wrong; the DNA end is better matched by TRBJ2-7. The CDR3 extends over 16 amino acids. Germline lookup yields CDR1 DFQATT and CDR2 SNEGSKA (reference sequence). CDR3 residues: CSARVFDRGSYNEQYF. CDR3 DNA sequence: TGCAGTGCTAGAGTCTTCGACAGGGGCTCCTACAATGAGCAGTACTTC.

The sample holds a few counts of this clonotype. The chain links TRBV4-1 to TRBJ1-4; TRBD1 might be the D (5 bases). V was shortened by 0 bases and J by 7 bases, with 15 bases between the two germline ends. The germline CDR1 and CDR2 sequences are MGHRA and YSYEKL. The length of the CDR3 is 16 residues. The CDR3 spells CASSQEVSGLFEKLFF. The CDR3 region has the DNA TGCGCCAGCAGCCAAGAGGTCTCGGGACTCTTTGAAAAACTGTTTTTT.

The chain employs TRBV6-1 and TRBJ1-1; D is possibly TRBD1 (5 bases). The CDR3 totals 13 residues. CDR1 is MNHNS and CDR2 is SASEGT in the germline V gene. The V end lost 4 bases, the J end lost 5 bases, and 11 bases lay between the germline ends. The CDR3 sequence: CASSGLEGTEAFF. As DNA, the CDR3 is TGTGCCAGCAGTGGCCTAGAGGGGACTGAAGCTTTCTTT.

This clonotype was observed a few times. The V gene is TRBV6-1, the J gene TRBJ1-1; perhaps TRBD1 as D (6 bases). The ends were cut back, 3 bases at V and 3 bases at J, with 11 bases in the middle. The germline CDR1 and CDR2 sequences are MNHNS and SASEGT. This CDR3 has 14 residues. The CDR3 sequence: CASSDIGQHTEAFF. CDR3 sequence (DNA): TGTGCCAGCAGTGATATAGGACAGCACACTGAAGCTTTCTTT.

This clonotype was counted ten times or more. This chain connects TRBV24-1 to TRBJ2-3; D call uncertain. The CDR3 covers 13 residues. Germline CDR1 and CDR2: KGHDR and SFDVKD. V dropped 5 bases and J dropped 4 bases, with 9 bases sitting between them. The CDR3 DNA reads TGTGCCACCAGTGGTCCACCTCCAGATACGCAGTATTTT. This gives the protein CATSGPPPDTQYF.

V and J are TRBV28 and TRBJ2-4, with D perhaps matching TRBD1 (5 bases). The J call may not be correct, given that the DNA end is closer to TRBJ2-7. This CDR3 region has 15 residues. Germline V gene sequence: CDR1 MDHEN, CDR2 SYDVKM. CDR3 amino acids: CASTSRAPAPYEQYF. The CDR3 DNA is TGTGCCAGCACTTCCAGGGCCCCCGCGCCCTACGAGCAGTACTTC.

The chain links TRBV3-1 to TRBJ2-4; no definite D call. Matching the DNA end better, TRBJ2-5 makes the J call doubtful. Germline V lookup: CDR1 LGHDT, CDR2 YNNKEL (reference sequence). CDR3 size: 13 residues. The CDR3, as DNA: TGTGCCAGCAGCCAAGTACGGGCTGGGACCCAGTACTTC. Residues: CASSQVRAGTQYF.

This chain joins TRBV2 and TRBJ2-7; 11 positions agree with TRBD2. Germline CDR1 is SNHLY and CDR2 is FYNNEI. This CDR3 spans 16 amino acids. V lost 0 bases to trimming and J lost 5 bases; unmatched junction nucleotides: 6. CDR3 in DNA: TGTGCCAGCAGTGAAGCGCTAGCGGGAGGTCAAAACGAGCAGTACTTC. This encodes CASSEALAGGQNEQYF.

The chain joins TRBV11-1 to TRBJ2-7; 9 positions agree with TRBD1. This CDR3 is 16 amino acids long. Germline lookup yields CDR1 SGHAT and CDR2 FQDESV (reference sequence). After removal of 1 base from V and 3 bases from J, the junction contained 7 bases not matched to a gene. The CDR3, as DNA: TGTGCCAGCAGCTTAGTGGGACAGGGAAGGAGCTACGAGCAGTACTTC. It is translated as CASSLVGQGRSYEQYF.

In this sample, this clonotype turned up a few times. The rearrangement joins TRBV7-2 to TRBJ2-3; perhaps TRBD1 as D (6 bases). With 4 bases removed from V and 7 bases from J, the gap between germline ends came to 18 bases. Per germline, CDR1 SGHTA and CDR2 FQGNSA. The CDR3 is 15 residues long. The CDR3 DNA reads as TGTGCCAGCAGCTCCCGTGAGGGGGAACTAAATACGCAGTATTTT. It translates to CASSSREGELNTQYF.

This chain joins TRBV10-3 and TRBJ1-5; TRBD1 matches at 8 bases. With 0 bases clipped from V and 5 bases from J, the junction kept 9 bases outside the gene matches. Germline CDR1 reads ENHRY; CDR2 reads SYGVKD. This CDR3 has 17 amino acids. Here the CDR3 reads CAISESRGGQVDQPQHF. CDR3 DNA sequence: TGTGCCATCAGTGAGTCCCGGGGGGGACAGGTCGATCAGCCCCAGCATTTT.

There are a few counts of this clonotype. The gene calls are TRBV20-1 and TRBJ1-1, with D tentatively TRBD1 (6 bases). This CDR3 contains 15 residues. CDR1 and CDR2 (germline): DFQATT, SNEGSKA (reference sequence). The V end was cut by 0 bases, the J end by 4 bases, with 15 bases between. The CDR3 DNA is TGCAGTGCTAGAGATGGTAGAGGGGGGGGCACTGAAGCTTTCTTT. Its translation is CSARDGRGGGTEAFF.

The chain uses TRBV7-9 and TRBJ2-7; 11 positions agree with TRBD2. The V gene end was trimmed by 1 base and the J gene end by 5 bases; junction bases not matched to a gene: 7. The CDR3 length is 16 residues. Germline CDR1 reads SEHNR; CDR2 reads FQNEAQ (reference sequence). The CDR3: CASSLGLLAGADEQYF. Here the CDR3 DNA reads TGTGCCAGCAGCTTAGGACTACTAGCGGGAGCGGACGAGCAGTACTTC.

With regard to this clonotype: The junction and the germline gene differ at one end; a read error may be behind it. The chain uses TRBV10-3 and TRBJ1-2; 9 positions agree with TRBD1. CDR3 length: 13 amino acids. Germline V lookup: CDR1 ENHRY, CDR2 SYGVKD. The CDR3 spells CAISEGTGYGYIF. The CDR3 nucleotides read TGTGCCATCAGTGAAGGGACAGGGTATGGCTACATCTTC.

This rearrangement joins TRBV9 to TRBJ2-3; the D is unclear. V was clipped by 0 bases and J by 4 bases, with 15 bases between them. The CDR3 is 16 residues long. The germline V gene has CDR1 SGDLS and CDR2 YYNGEE. The CDR3 spells CASSVGVPPLADTQYF. CDR3 in DNA: TGTGCCAGCAGCGTAGGGGTCCCGCCTTTGGCAGATACGCAGTATTTT.

This clonotype was seen more than once but under ten times. The chain is built from TRBV7-9 and TRBJ2-5; perhaps D is TRBD1 or TRBD2 (5 bases each). CDR1 and CDR2 from the germline V gene are SEHNR and FQNEAQ (reference sequence). The CDR3 is 13 residues long. V dropped 5 bases and J dropped 2 bases, with 9 bases sitting between them. CDR3 protein: CASSREGQETQYF. CDR3 sequence (DNA): TGTGCCAGCAGCCGTGAGGGGCAAGAGACCCAGTACTTC. Full variable domain (missing parts from reference TRBV7-9 and TRBJ2-5): DTGVSQNPRHKITKRGQNVTFRCDPISEHNRLYWYRQTLGQGPEFLTYFQNEAQLEKSRLLSDRFSAERPKGSFSTLEIQRTEQGDSAMYLCASSREGQETQYFGPGTRLLVL.

This clonotype was seen only once. The chain employs TRBV18 and TRBJ1-2; the D gene is possibly TRBD1 (6 bases). V lost 3 bases and J lost 8, with 19 bases in between. Germline CDR1 and CDR2: KGHSH and LQKENI. The CDR3 contains 15 residues. CDR3 amino acids: CASSPRVRGREGYTF. In DNA, the CDR3 is TGTGCCAGCTCACCTCGTGTCCGGGGGCGAGAGGGCTACACCTTC.

This clonotype has a handful of counts. The chain carries TRBV11-2 and TRBJ2-5, with 8 bases matching TRBD2. The CDR3 is 13 residues long. With 4 bases clipped from V and 5 bases from J, the junction kept 3 bases outside the gene matches. Germline V gene lookup returns CDR1 SGHAT and CDR2 FQNNGV. For the CDR3, the DNA is TGTGCCAGCAGCTCCGGACTAGCCGAGACCCAGTACTTC. It yields the protein CASSSGLAETQYF.

The V call is TRBV6-5, the J call TRBJ1-5; 10 bases map to TRBD1. Germline V gene lookup returns CDR1 MNHEY and CDR2 SVGAGI. The CDR3 covers 15 residues. V trimming: 6 bases; J trimming: 4 bases; junction bases outside the gene matches: 6. The CDR3 loop reads CASRRDRGVNQPQHF. The CDR3 DNA sequence: TGTGCCAGCAGACGGGACAGGGGAGTGAATCAGCCCCAGCATTTT.

V and J are TRBV2 and TRBJ1-3; D remains ambiguous. CDR1 SNHLY and CDR2 FYNNEI come from the germline V gene. This CDR3 has 12 amino acids. V was clipped by 9 bases and J by 0 bases, with 6 bases between them. CDR3 in amino acids: CARGASGNTIYF. The CDR3 nucleotides read TGTGCCAGGGGTGCCTCTGGAAACACCATATATTTT.

The rearrangement links TRBV12-3 or TRBV12-4 to TRBJ2-4; no reliable D call. The better agreement between TRBJ2-7 and the DNA end casts doubt on the J call. This CDR3 is built from 13 residues. CDR3 sequence reads: CASSLRIPYEQYF. Here the CDR3 DNA reads TGTGCCAGCAGTTTAAGGATCCCCTACGAGCAGTACTTC.

This clonotype was counted a single time. The chain recombines TRBV29-1 with TRBJ2-5; a possible D gene is TRBD1 (6 bases). Looked up from germline, CDR1 is SQVTM and CDR2 is ANQGSEA. The CDR3 extends over 13 amino acids. V was pared by 3 bases and J by 3 bases, with 11 bases between. CDR3 sequence: CSVDRGKEETQYF. The CDR3 nucleotides are TGCAGCGTTGACAGGGGAAAGGAAGAGACCCAGTACTTC.

In this sample, this clonotype turned up a few times. The chain is built from TRBV10-3 and TRBJ1-3; no clear D gene. The germline V and J ends were trimmed by 4 bases and 0 bases, with 10 bases remaining between them. The germline V gene encodes CDR1 ENHRY and CDR2 SYGVKD. This CDR3 comprises 15 residues. The CDR3 DNA reads TGTGCCATCAGTGGTCAGCTTTACTCTGGAAACACCATATATTTT. It yields the protein CAISGQLYSGNTIYF.

The genes are TRBV9 and TRBJ2-1; 12 bases are a match to TRBD2. V lost 7 bases, J lost 0 bases, and 5 bases stayed unmatched. CDR1 SGDLS and CDR2 YYNGEE come from the germline V gene. The CDR3 covers 16 residues. In nucleotides, the CDR3 is TGTGCCAGCGGAGGACTAGCGGGACTCTCCTACAATGAGCAGTTCTTC. Protein: CASGGLAGLSYNEQFF.

The V gene is TRBV28, the J gene TRBJ2-3; D not resolved. The CDR3 is 16 residues long. Trimming removed 3 bases from V and 7 bases from J, with 20 bases in between. CDR1 is MDHEN, CDR2 SYDVKM, per germline. CDR3 bases: TGTGCCAGCAGTTTTGGTCTGAGCAGTGTAGTCAATACGCAGTATTTT. Translated, it gives CASSFGLSSVVNTQYF.